The 11 T cell receptor beta chains below all came from one sample that was sequenced in a study of blood T cell repertoires in COVID-19. Method: immunoSEQ multiplex PCR; TCRdb's copy keeps in-frame clones and lacks some. The sample has some 110,000 clones; 87% are singletons. The sample consisted of peripheral blood. Every receptor here comes from a human donor in a cohort sampled during active COVID-19.

V usage is TRBV7-6 and J usage is TRBJ1-2, with 7 bases identical to TRBD1. Germline V gene data show CDR1 as SGHVS and CDR2 as FNYEAQ. V dropped 3 bases and J dropped 2; count of bases not matched to a gene: 6. This CDR3 has 15 amino acids. The CDR3 reads CASSLQGDSNYGYTF. CDR3 bases: TGTGCCAGCAGCTTGCAGGGGGACAGCAACTATGGCTACACCTTC.

The chain employs TRBV7-9 and TRBJ2-7; 8 nucleotides align to TRBD1. Germline V gene lookup returns CDR1 SEHNR and CDR2 FQNEAQ (reference sequence). V shed 4 bases and J 2 bases; nucleotides not matched to a gene: 7. This CDR3 is 15 amino acids long. The CDR3 is CASSSTDRGPYEQYF. CDR3 coding DNA: TGTGCCAGCAGCTCCACCGACAGGGGACCCTACGAGCAGTACTTC.

The J gene is TRBJ2-7, the V gene TRBV7-2; 8 bases map to TRBD2. The CDR3 spans 15 residues. The V gene's germline CDR1 is SGHTA and CDR2 FQGNSA. Losses at the gene ends were 2 bases for V and 4 bases for J; bases not matched to a gene: 7. The DNA of the CDR3 is TGTGCCAGCAGCTTACCCAGCGGGAGTAGATACGAGCAGTACTTC. It translates to CASSLPSGSRYEQYF. Full variable domain (remainder filled in from reference TRBV7-2 and TRBJ2-7): GAGVSQSPSNKVTEKGKDVELRCDPISGHTALYWYRQSLGQGLEFLIYFQGNSAPDKSGLPSDRFSAERTGGSVSTLTIQRTQQEDSAVYLCASSLPSGSRYEQYFGPGTRLTVT.

The genes are TRBV18 and TRBJ2-5; 9 bases map to TRBD2. V trimming: 4 bases; J trimming: 5 bases; junction bases outside the gene matches: 11. Germline V lookup: CDR1 KGHSH, CDR2 LQKENI. The CDR3 runs 16 residues. The DNA of the CDR3 is TGTGCCAGCTCACGCCTCAATAGCGGGGGCGGGGAGACCCAGTACTTC. It encodes CASSRLNSGGGETQYF.

V usage is TRBV28 and J usage is TRBJ1-2, with D perhaps TRBD1 (5 bases). The germline V gene encodes CDR1 MDHEN and CDR2 SYDVKM. Trimming took 3 bases from V and 8 from J, leaving 16 bases between them. CDR3 length: 14 residues. The CDR3 loop is CASSLDKGVAGYTF. CDR3 nucleotide sequence: TGTGCCAGCAGTTTGGATAAAGGGGTCGCCGGCTACACCTTC.

The chain links TRBV19 to TRBJ2-3, with 7 bases fitting TRBD1. V was clipped by 6 bases and J by 3 bases; unmatched bases: 9. The CDR3 consists of 15 residues. The germline CDR1 and CDR2 sequences are LNHDA and SQIVND (reference sequence). CDR3 region: CASSPRWDSTDTQYF. The CDR3 DNA follows: TGTGCCAGTAGCCCGCGATGGGACAGTACAGATACGCAGTATTTT.

The table lists this clone with a count of one. The genes are TRBV2 and TRBJ1-5; D remains unclear. Germline CDR1 SNHLY, CDR2 FYNNEI. The CDR3 is made up of 13 amino acids. V shed 4 bases and J shed 6 bases, with 10 bases lying between them. CDR3 amino acids: CASSVGLGQPQHF. CDR3 in DNA: TGTGCCAGCAGTGTAGGACTGGGTCAGCCCCAGCATTTT.

V and J are TRBV11-1 and TRBJ2-1; D not certain. Germline values: CDR1 SGHAT, CDR2 FQDESV (reference sequence). The CDR3 runs to 14 residues. V dropped 0 bases and J dropped 6 bases, with 9 bases sitting between them. CDR3 sequence reads: CASSLARRRNEQFF. DNA of the CDR3: TGTGCCAGCAGCTTAGCGAGGCGACGCAATGAGCAGTTCTTC.

This clone is a singleton in its sample. The junction shows a germline mismatch at one end, possibly a read error. This chain links TRBV11-2 with TRBJ2-1; tentative D call: TRBD2 (5 bases). The CDR3 is 13 residues long. Germline V gene data show CDR1 as SGHAT and CDR2 as FQNNGV. The CDR3 loop reads CASSLERYNEQFF. CDR3 sequence (DNA): TGTGCCAGCAGCCTAGAGCGGTACAATGAGCAGTTCTTC.

CDR3 bases: TGTGCCAGCAGTTGGCAGGGACAGGGGGATGGCTACACCTTC. It encodes CASSWQGQGDGYTF. The chain employs TRBV6-5 and TRBJ1-2; TRBD1 matches 11 bases. V was clipped by 4 bases and J by 6 bases; unmatched bases: 4. The germline V gene encodes CDR1 MNHEY and CDR2 SVGAGI. The CDR3 spans 14 residues.

The chain recombines TRBV3-1 (or the pseudogene TRBV3-2) with TRBJ1-6; 10 bases agree with TRBD1. Germline values: CDR1 LGHDT, CDR2 YNNKEL (reference sequence). The CDR3 loop spans 15 amino acids. V lost 4 bases to trimming and J lost 10 bases; unmatched junction nucleotides: 7. The CDR3 DNA sequence: TGTGCCAGCAGCCCCCCGACAGGGGGCGGCTCACCCCTCCACTTT. Residues: CASSPPTGGGSPLHF.